Here is one T cell receptor (beta chain) with its context. Its antigen is still unknown. Time point defined: week 35, safety follow-up. The study gave 300 ug of mutant IDH1 20-mer peptide per vaccine dose, with topical imiquimod. This table comes from immunoSEQ multiplex PCR, and its TCRdb copy is limited to in-frame clones, with some not included. The sample yields roughly 54,000 clones, around 80% seen once. Germline V gene sequence: CDR1 LNHDA, CDR2 SQIVND (reference sequence). The junction had 7 bases not matched to a gene; V was cut back by 6 bases and J by 2 bases. This CDR3 region has 17 residues. This record belongs to a study of a mutant IDH1 vaccine in newly diagnosed glioma.

The origin of this receptor is a woman between 18 and 29 years old with glioma. The sequencing used PBMCs, collected from a glioma patient whose treatment included an IDH1 peptide vaccine. The chain employs TRBV19 and TRBJ2-6, with TRBD1 matching over 10 bases. The CDR3 DNA follows: TGTGCCAGTAGGGTGGGACAGGGGAACCCTGGGGCCAACGTCCTGACTTTC. Protein: CASRVGQGNPGANVLTF.